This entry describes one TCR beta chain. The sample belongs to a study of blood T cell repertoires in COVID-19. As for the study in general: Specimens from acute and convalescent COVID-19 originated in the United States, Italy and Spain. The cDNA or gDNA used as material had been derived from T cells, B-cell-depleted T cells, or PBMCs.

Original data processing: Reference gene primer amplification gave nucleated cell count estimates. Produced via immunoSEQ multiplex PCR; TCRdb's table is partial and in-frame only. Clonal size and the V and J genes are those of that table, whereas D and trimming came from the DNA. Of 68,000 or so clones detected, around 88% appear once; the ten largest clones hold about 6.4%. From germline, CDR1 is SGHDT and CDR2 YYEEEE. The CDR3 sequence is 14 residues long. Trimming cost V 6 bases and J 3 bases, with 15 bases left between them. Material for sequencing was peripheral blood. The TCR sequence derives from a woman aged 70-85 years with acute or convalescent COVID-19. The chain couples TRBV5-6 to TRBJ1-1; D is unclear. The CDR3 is CASTPRGQHTEAFF. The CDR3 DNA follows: TGTGCCAGCACCCCCCGAGGGCAGCACACTGAAGCTTTCTTT.